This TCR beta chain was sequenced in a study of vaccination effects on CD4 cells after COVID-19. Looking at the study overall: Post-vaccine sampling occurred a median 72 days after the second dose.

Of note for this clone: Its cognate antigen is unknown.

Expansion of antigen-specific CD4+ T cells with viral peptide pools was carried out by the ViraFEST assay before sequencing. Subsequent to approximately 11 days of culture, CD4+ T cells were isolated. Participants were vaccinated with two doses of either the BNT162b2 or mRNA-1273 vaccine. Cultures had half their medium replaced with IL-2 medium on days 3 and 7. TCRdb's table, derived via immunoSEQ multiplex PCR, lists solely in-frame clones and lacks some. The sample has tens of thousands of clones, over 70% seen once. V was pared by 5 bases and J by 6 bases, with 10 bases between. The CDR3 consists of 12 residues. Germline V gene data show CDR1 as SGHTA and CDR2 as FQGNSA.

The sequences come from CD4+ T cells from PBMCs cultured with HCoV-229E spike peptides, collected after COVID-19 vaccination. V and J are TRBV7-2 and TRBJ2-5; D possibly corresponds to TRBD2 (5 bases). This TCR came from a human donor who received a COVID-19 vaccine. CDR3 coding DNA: TGTGCCAGCAGCCAGGACTTGCAGACCCAGTACTTC. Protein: CASSQDLQTQYF.